This TCR beta chain originates from a study of blood T cell repertoires in COVID-19. Study overall: Spain, Italy and the United States supplied samples that represented acute and convalescent COVID-19. T cells, B-cell-depleted T cells, or PBMCs supplied cDNA or gDNA.

Germline lookup yields CDR1 LNHDA and CDR2 SQIVND (reference sequence). The V end was cut by 3 bases, the J end by 5 bases, with 4 bases between. The CDR3 length is 11 residues. Per the original data handling: From reference gene primer amplification, estimates of nucleated cell counts were derived. Sequencing was performed with immunoSEQ multiplex PCR; in TCRdb, only in-frame clones are kept and a portion is missing. That table is the source of V, J and clone size, and D and trimming were worked out from the DNA. Among about 190,000 clones, around 84% were seen once, and the ten largest hold approximately 19%.

This chain joins TRBV19 and TRBJ1-1; D unresolved. The sequencing input was peripheral blood. The source is a human donor in a cohort sampled during active COVID-19. The CDR3 loop reads CASSIGTEAFF. The CDR3 nucleotides are TGTGCCAGTAGTATCGGGACTGAAGCTTTCTTT.